This TCR beta chain comes out of a study of early T cells in non-severe SARS-CoV-2 infection. Each CDR3 protein is one row after TCRdb ran MiXCR on the 5' RACE reads. The sample consists of tens of thousands of distinct CDR3 sequences, 5.5% to 7% of them appearing once. This clonotype was counted between two and nine times. The TCR sequence derives from an adult who was a healthcare worker with PCR-confirmed SARS-CoV-2 infection or an uninfected control (not recorded which). This specimen was whole blood, taken at baseline.

For the CDR3, the DNA is TGTGCCAGCAGCCAGAGGACTAGCTTCACCGGGGAGCTGTTTTTT. Protein: CASSQRTSFTGELFF. The V and J genes are TRBV3-1 and TRBJ2-2, with 8 bases fitting TRBD2. Unmatched junction bases numbered 4, after V lost 3 bases and J lost 4 bases. Germline CDR1 LGHDT, CDR2 YNNKEL (reference sequence). The CDR3 is 15 residues long.